The T cell receptor (beta chain) under discussion was sequenced for a study of OX40 agonist ivuxolimab in advanced cancers. Study information: Partial response was recorded in three patients: one hepatocellular carcinoma and two cutaneous melanoma cases. Study-level findings and limits: CD4+ and CD8+ blood T cells expanded clonally by week 6 at 0.1 to 3.0 mg/kg.

For this clone: The antigen remains unidentified.

The germline V gene has CDR1 MDHEN and CDR2 SYDVKM. The CDR3 length is 15 residues. The ends were cut back, 7 bases at V and 0 bases at J, with 16 bases in the middle. Repertoires were generated with immunoSEQ multiplex PCR, while TCRdb's copy carries only in-frame clones and drops some. The data show over 50,000 clones, over 80% seen once. The rearrangement joins TRBV28 to TRBJ2-7, with D unresolved. This receptor was taken from an adult with an advanced solid tumor such as melanoma, head and neck, liver or kidney cancer. Specimen: CD4+ or CD8+ T cells sorted from blood, collected in a trial of the OX40 agonist ivuxolimab. DNA for the CDR3: TGTGCCAGCACCTTTATGGCCAAAAGCTCCTACGAGCAGTACTTC. It codes for CASTFMAKSSYEQYF.